A single sample gave rise to the 21 T cell receptor beta chains below, sequenced in a study of OX40 agonist ivuxolimab in advanced cancers. The table came from immunoSEQ multiplex PCR; TCRdb's copy has only in-frame clones and leaves some out. The table lists under 75,000 clones, about 90% of them singletons, with roughly 15% in the top ten. Sample: CD4+ or CD8+ T cells sorted from blood, taken in a trial of the OX40 agonist ivuxolimab. The source of these receptors is an adult with an advanced solid tumor such as melanoma, head and neck, liver or kidney cancer.

The chain couples TRBV5-6 to TRBJ2-1; TRBD2 aligns across 9 bases. Trimming at V came to 0 bases and at J to 8 bases, leaving 6 bases not matched to a gene. Germline CDR1 reads SGHDT; CDR2 reads YYEEEE. The CDR3 loop spans 15 amino acids. This CDR3 is CASSLALAGYDEQFF. The CDR3 DNA is TGTGCCAGCAGCTTGGCCCTAGCGGGATACGATGAGCAGTTCTTC.

The chain joins TRBV29-1 to TRBJ2-1; maybe TRBD2 (5 bases). Per the germline V gene, CDR1 is SQVTM and CDR2 is ANQGSEA. The CDR3 extends over 15 amino acids. Between the trimmed V and J ends, which lost 6 bases and 1 base, there was a span of 16 bases. CDR3 sequence (DNA): TGCAGCGTGGAGGCACCCAGGAGGTCCTACAATGAGCAGTTCTTC. Protein product: CSVEAPRRSYNEQFF.

In this sample, this clone turned up once. This chain uses TRBV6-5 with TRBJ1-2; D ambiguous. The CDR3 spans 16 residues. Germline lookup yields CDR1 MNHEY and CDR2 SVGAGI. The V end lost 2 bases, the J end lost 7 bases, and 20 bases lay between the germline ends. CDR3 in amino acids: CASSYEGIGLPRGYTF. In nucleotides, the CDR3 is TGTGCCAGCAGTTACGAGGGAATTGGTTTGCCTCGTGGCTACACCTTC.

On this clone: An end of the junction does not agree with germline; a read error may underlie this. The sample holds other DNA sequences that translate to the same CDR3. This chain connects TRBV13 to TRBJ1-1; 7 nucleotides align to TRBD1. Germline CDR1 and CDR2: PRHDT and FYEKMQ (reference sequence). The CDR3 is made up of 13 amino acids. The CDR3 spells CASSSRGPAEAFF. The CDR3 nucleotides read TGTGCCAGTAGCTCAAGGGGGCCAGCTGAAGCTTTCTTT. Full variable domain (remainder filled in from reference TRBV13 and TRBJ1-1): AAGVIQSPRHLIKEKRETATLKCYPIPRHDTVYWYQQGPGQDPQFLISFYEKMQSDKGSIPDRFSAQQFSDYHSELNMSSLELGDSALYFCASSSRGPAEAFFGQGTRLTVV.

J is TRBJ1-1 and V is TRBV5-1, with no clear D. Germline V gene lookup returns CDR1 SGHRS and CDR2 YFSETQ. The CDR3 extends over 14 amino acids. Trimming took 7 bases from V and 1 from J, leaving 14 bases between them. DNA for the CDR3: TGCGCCAGCTGCTCCTACCCCGGGAACACTGAAGCTTTCTTT. Translation gives CASCSYPGNTEAFF.

The chain uses TRBV4-3 and TRBJ1-3, with D possibly TRBD1 on 6 matching bases. Trimming left V 3 bases short and J 1 base short, with 13 bases between. Germline CDR1 reads LGHNA; CDR2 reads YSLEER. This CDR3 region has 16 residues. The CDR3 loop reads CASSQGEGDSGNTIYF. The CDR3 DNA reads as TGCGCCAGCAGCCAGGGAGAGGGGGATTCTGGAAACACCATATATTTT.

This clone was detected once. The rearrangement uses TRBV7-2 and TRBJ2-1, with 11 bases that match TRBD2. This CDR3 spans 15 amino acids. J was trimmed by 5 bases and V by 5 bases; bases with no gene match: 5. Germline CDR1 is SGHTA and CDR2 is FQGNSA. The CDR3 sequence: CASSRGLAAHNEQFF. CDR3 nucleotides: TGTGCCAGCAGCCGGGGACTAGCGGCCCACAATGAGCAGTTCTTC.

The chain has TRBV2 and TRBJ2-5; unclear D gene. Between the trimmed V and J ends, which lost 9 bases and 2 bases, there was a span of 13 bases. The CDR3 loop spans 13 amino acids. Germline V CDR1 and CDR2: SNHLY, FYNNEI. The CDR3 loop reads CARARVTQETQYF. As DNA, the CDR3 is TGTGCCAGGGCCCGGGTCACACAAGAGACCCAGTACTTC. The entire variable domain, with the rest obtained from reference TRBV2 and TRBJ2-5, is as follows: EPEVTQTPSHQVTQMGQEVILRCVPISNHLYFYWYRQILGQKVEFLVSFYNNEISEKSEIFDDQFSVERPDGSNFTLKIRSTKLEDSAMYFCARARVTQETQYFGPGTRLLVL.

The V and J genes are TRBV27 and TRBJ2-2; 8 bases line up with TRBD1. Germline V gives CDR1 MNHEY, CDR2 SMNVEV (reference sequence). The V gene end was trimmed by 4 bases and the J gene end by 7 bases; junction bases not matched to a gene: 5. This CDR3 has 14 amino acids. The CDR3 is CASSSHRGSGELFF. CDR3 nucleotide sequence: TGTGCCAGCAGTTCCCACAGGGGGAGCGGGGAGCTGTTTTTT.

The chain recombines TRBV10-3 with TRBJ1-2; D is perhaps TRBD1 (5 bases). The CDR3 covers 15 residues. Germline assignment: CDR1 ENHRY and CDR2 SYGVKD. The V gene lost 2 bases and the J gene lost 8 bases, with 18 bases spanning the gap. The CDR3 nucleotides read TGTGCCATCAGTGAGATCGGGGCAGATAGGGAGGGCTACACCTTC. Residues: CAISEIGADREGYTF.

This clone was observed a single time. The genes are TRBV7-8 and TRBJ2-7, with D perhaps assigned TRBD1 or TRBD2 (5 bases each). The CDR3 extends over 14 amino acids. The germline V and J ends were trimmed by 11 bases and 0 bases, with 17 bases remaining between them. CDR1 is SGHVS, CDR2 FQNEAQ, per germline. For the CDR3, the DNA is TGTGCCTGCAACCGGGACGGAGCCTCCTACGAGCAGTACTTC. Its protein product is CACNRDGASYEQYF.

This rearrangement joins TRBV27 to TRBJ2-7, with D unresolved. V lost 3 bases, J lost 1 base, and 7 bases lay in between. Germline CDR1 reads MNHEY; CDR2 reads SMNVEV (reference sequence). This CDR3 has 13 amino acids. As DNA, the CDR3 is TGTGCCAGCAGTTTGACGGTATCCTACGAGCAGTACTTC. It is translated as CASSLTVSYEQYF.

This chain links TRBV14 with TRBJ1-1; D remains ambiguous. Germline V gene sequence: CDR1 SGHDN, CDR2 FVKESK. The CDR3 has 12 amino acids. Trimming took off 0 bases at V and 7 bases at J, with 6 bases between the two ends. CDR3 coding DNA: TGTGCCAGCAGCCAAGATTCAGTTGAAGCTTTCTTT. It translates to CASSQDSVEAFF.

This rearrangement joins TRBV19 to TRBJ1-1; perhaps TRBD1 as D (5 bases). The CDR3 has 16 residues. V was pared by 1 base and J by 3 bases, with 15 bases between. CDR1 LNHDA and CDR2 SQIVND come from the germline V gene (reference sequence). The chain's CDR3 is CASSIGGFEGDTEAFF. CDR3 nucleotide sequence: TGTGCCAGTAGTATAGGCGGGTTTGAAGGGGACACTGAAGCTTTCTTT.

The chain employs TRBV19 and TRBJ2-2; D may be TRBD2 (5 bases). Trimming removed 5 bases from V and 7 bases from J, with 11 bases in between. This CDR3 comprises 13 residues. Germline V lookup: CDR1 LNHDA, CDR2 SQIVND (reference sequence). CDR3 nucleotides: TGTGCCAGTAGTCCCCCTGAGGGCGGGGAGCTGTTTTTT. This encodes CASSPPEGGELFF.

This clone has a single count. This chain links TRBV5-8 with TRBJ1-3, with D possibly TRBD1 on 5 matching bases. Germline CDR1 and CDR2: SGHTS and YDEGEE. The CDR3 length is 14 residues. With 2 bases removed from V and 0 bases from J, the gap between germline ends came to 6 bases. DNA of the CDR3: TGTGCCAGCAGCTTCCAGGGCTCTGGAAACACCATATATTTT. Encoded protein: CASSFQGSGNTIYF. The full variable domain, completed using reference TRBV5-8 and TRBJ1-3, is EAGVTQSPTHLIKTRGQQATLRCSPISGHTSVYWYQQALGLGLQFLLWYDEGEERNRGNFPPRFSGRQFPNYSSELNVNALELEDSALYLCASSFQGSGNTIYFGEGSWLTVV.

This chain connects TRBV27 to TRBJ2-1; 10 bases map to TRBD1. The CDR3 runs 14 residues. After removal of 8 bases from V and 4 bases from J, the junction contained 5 bases not matched to a gene. Germline loops: CDR1 MNHEY, CDR2 SMNVEV (reference sequence). The CDR3 DNA reads TGTGCCAGCGCAGGACAGGGGGGATACAATGAGCAGTTCTTC. Residues: CASAGQGGYNEQFF.

This rearrangement joins TRBV28 to TRBJ1-1; D unresolved. Trimming shortened V by 1 base and J by 2 bases, and 8 bases separated the two germline ends. CDR3 length equals 14 residues. CDR1 and CDR2 from the germline V gene are MDHEN and SYDVKM. The CDR3 sequence is CASSLLTVNTEAFF. The DNA for the CDR3 is TGTGCCAGCAGTTTATTAACGGTAAACACTGAAGCTTTCTTT.

J is TRBJ2-7 and V is TRBV7-9, with a tentative D call TRBD2 (6 bases). V lost 1 base, J lost 3 bases, and 7 bases lay in between. Germline V CDR1 and CDR2: SEHNR, FQNEAQ (reference sequence). The CDR3 consists of 13 residues. The CDR3: CASSLEEGYEQYF. The CDR3 DNA follows: TGTGCCAGCAGCTTAGAGGAGGGCTACGAGCAGTACTTC.

V is TRBV11-2 and J is TRBJ2-1; D is perhaps TRBD1 (6 bases). This CDR3 region has 14 residues. The V end lost 5 bases, the J end lost 2 bases, and 10 bases lay between the germline ends. In germline, CDR1 is SGHAT, CDR2 FQNNGV. The CDR3 DNA follows: TGTGCCAGCAGCCAGGGGCTAGCCTACAATGAGCAGTTCTTC. Translated, it gives CASSQGLAYNEQFF.

The J gene is TRBJ2-2, the V gene TRBV5-6, with D possibly matching TRBD1 (6 bases). The V end lost 1 base, the J end lost 2 bases, and 9 bases lay between the germline ends. The germline V gene encodes CDR1 SGHDT and CDR2 YYEEEE. This CDR3 has 15 amino acids. CDR3 amino acids: CASSLWGLNTGELFF. The CDR3 DNA reads as TGTGCCAGCAGCTTGTGGGGGCTCAACACCGGGGAGCTGTTTTTT. The complete variable domain, with remaining parts taken from reference TRBV5-6 and TRBJ2-2, reads DAGVTQSPTHLIKTRGQQVTLRCSPKSGHDTVSWYQQALGQGPQFIFQYYEEEERQRGNFPDRFSGHQFPNYSSELNVNALLLGDSALYLCASSLWGLNTGELFFGEGSRLTVL.